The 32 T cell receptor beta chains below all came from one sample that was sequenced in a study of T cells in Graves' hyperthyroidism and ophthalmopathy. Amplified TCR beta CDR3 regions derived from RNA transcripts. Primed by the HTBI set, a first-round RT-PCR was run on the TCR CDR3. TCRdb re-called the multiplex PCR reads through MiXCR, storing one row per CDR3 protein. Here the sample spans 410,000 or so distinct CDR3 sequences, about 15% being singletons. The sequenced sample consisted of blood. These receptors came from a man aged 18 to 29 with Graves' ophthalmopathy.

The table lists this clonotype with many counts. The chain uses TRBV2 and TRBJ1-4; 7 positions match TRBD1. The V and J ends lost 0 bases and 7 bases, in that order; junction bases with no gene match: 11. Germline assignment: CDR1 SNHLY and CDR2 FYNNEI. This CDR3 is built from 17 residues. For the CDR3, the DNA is TGTGCCAGCAGTGAAGCGCTTAGGGGACAGTTTCCTGAAAAACTGTTTTTT. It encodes CASSEALRGQFPEKLFF.

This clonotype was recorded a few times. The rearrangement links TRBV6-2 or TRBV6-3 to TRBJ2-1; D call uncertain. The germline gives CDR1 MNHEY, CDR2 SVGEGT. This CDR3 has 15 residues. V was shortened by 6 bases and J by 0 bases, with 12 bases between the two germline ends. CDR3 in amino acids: CASSLTTSSYNEQFF. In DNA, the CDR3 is TGTGCCAGCAGCCTCACCACAAGCTCCTACAATGAGCAGTTCTTC.

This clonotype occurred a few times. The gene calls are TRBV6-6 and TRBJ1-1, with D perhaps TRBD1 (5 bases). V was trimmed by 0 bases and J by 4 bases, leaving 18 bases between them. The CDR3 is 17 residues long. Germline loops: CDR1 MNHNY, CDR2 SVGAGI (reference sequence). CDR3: CASSYSIRGSMGTEAFF. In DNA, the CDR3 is TGTGCCAGCAGTTACTCGATAAGGGGTTCCATGGGCACTGAAGCTTTCTTT.

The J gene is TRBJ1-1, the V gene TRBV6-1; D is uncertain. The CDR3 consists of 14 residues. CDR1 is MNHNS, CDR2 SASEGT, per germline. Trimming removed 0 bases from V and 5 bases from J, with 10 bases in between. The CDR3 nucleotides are TGTGCCAGCAGTGAAGCGCTAGTATCGACTGAAGCTTTCTTT. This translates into CASSEALVSTEAFF.

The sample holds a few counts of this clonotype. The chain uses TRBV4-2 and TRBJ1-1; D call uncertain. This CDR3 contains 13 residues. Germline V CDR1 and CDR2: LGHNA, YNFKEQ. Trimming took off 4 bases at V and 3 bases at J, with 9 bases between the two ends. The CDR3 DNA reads TGTGCCAGCAGCCCGGGTCAAGACACTGAAGCTTTCTTT. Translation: CASSPGQDTEAFF.

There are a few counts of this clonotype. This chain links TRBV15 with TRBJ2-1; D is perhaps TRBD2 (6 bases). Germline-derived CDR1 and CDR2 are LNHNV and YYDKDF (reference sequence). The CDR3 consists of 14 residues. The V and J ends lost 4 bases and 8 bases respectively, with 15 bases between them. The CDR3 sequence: CATSNGGAWDEQFF. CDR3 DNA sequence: TGTGCCACCAGCAATGGAGGGGCGTGGGATGAGCAGTTCTTC.

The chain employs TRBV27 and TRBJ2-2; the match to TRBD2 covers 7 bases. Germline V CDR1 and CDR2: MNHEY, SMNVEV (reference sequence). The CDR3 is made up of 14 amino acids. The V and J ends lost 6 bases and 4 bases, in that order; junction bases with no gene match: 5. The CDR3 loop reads CASRGLVGTGELFF. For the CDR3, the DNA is TGTGCCAGCAGAGGACTAGTGGGCACCGGGGAGCTGTTTTTT.

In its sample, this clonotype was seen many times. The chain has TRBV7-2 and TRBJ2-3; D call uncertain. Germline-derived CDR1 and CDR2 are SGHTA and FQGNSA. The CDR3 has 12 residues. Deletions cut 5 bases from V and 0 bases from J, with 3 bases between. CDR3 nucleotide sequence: TGTGCCAGCAGCACTAGCACAGATACGCAGTATTTT. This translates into CASSTSTDTQYF.

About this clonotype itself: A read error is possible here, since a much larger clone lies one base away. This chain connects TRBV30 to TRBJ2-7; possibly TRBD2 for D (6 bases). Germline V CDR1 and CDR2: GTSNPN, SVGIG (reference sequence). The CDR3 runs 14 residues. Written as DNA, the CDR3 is TGTGCCTGGACCCGACGGGGGTGGCCCTACGCGCAGTACTTC. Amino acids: CAWTRRGWPYAQYF. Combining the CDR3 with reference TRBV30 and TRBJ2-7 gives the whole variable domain SQTIHQWPATLVQPVGSPLSLECTVEGTSNPNLYWYRQAAGRGLQLLFYSVGIGQISSEVPQNLSASRPQDRQFILSSKKLLLSDSGFYLCAWTRRGWPYAQYFGPGTRLTVT.

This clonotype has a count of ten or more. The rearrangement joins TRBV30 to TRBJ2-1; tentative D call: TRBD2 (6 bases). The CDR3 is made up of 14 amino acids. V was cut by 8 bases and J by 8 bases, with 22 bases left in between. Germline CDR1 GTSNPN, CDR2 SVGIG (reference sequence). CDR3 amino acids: CARTGTLIGDEQFF. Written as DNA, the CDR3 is TGTGCCCGAACCGGGACTCTAATTGGCGATGAGCAGTTCTTC. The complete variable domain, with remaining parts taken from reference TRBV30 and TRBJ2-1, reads SQTIHQWPATLVQPVGSPLSLECTVEGTSNPNLYWYRQAAGRGLQLLFYSVGIGQISSEVPQNLSASRPQDRQFILSSKKLLLSDSGFYLCARTGTLIGDEQFFGPGTRLTVL.

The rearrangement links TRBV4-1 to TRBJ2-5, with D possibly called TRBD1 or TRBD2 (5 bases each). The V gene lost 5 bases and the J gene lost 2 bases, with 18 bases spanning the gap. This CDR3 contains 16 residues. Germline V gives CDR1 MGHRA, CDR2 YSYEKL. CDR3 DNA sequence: TGCGCCAGCAGCTTCCAAAACCGGGACGAACAAGAGACCCAGTACTTC. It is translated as CASSFQNRDEQETQYF.

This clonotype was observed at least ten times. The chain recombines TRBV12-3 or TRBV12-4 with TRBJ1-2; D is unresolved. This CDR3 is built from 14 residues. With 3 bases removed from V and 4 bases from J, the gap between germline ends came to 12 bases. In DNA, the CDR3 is TGTGCCAGCAGTTTTGGTTCCGGGGTCTATGGCTACACCTTC. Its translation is CASSFGSGVYGYTF.

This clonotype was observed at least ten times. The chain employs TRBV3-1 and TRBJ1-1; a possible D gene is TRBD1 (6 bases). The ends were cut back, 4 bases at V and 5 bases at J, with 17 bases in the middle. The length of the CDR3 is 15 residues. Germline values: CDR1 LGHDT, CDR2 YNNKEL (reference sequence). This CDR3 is CASSPPSGAFTEAFF. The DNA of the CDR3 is TGTGCCAGCAGCCCCCCGTCGGGGGCTTTTACTGAAGCTTTCTTT.

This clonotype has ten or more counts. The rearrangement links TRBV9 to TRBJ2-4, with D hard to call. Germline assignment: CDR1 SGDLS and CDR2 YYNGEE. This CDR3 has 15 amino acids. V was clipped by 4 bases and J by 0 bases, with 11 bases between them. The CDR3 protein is CASSLGSLAKNIQYF. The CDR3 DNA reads TGTGCCAGCAGCCTGGGGTCGCTAGCCAAAAACATTCAGTACTTC.

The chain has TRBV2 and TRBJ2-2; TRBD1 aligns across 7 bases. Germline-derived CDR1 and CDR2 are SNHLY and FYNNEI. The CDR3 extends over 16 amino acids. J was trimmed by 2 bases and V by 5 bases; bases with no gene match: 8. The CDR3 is CASSLDRERNTGELFF. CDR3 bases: TGTGCCAGCAGTCTCGACAGGGAGCGTAACACCGGGGAGCTGTTTTTT.

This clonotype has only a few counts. The DNA of the CDR3 is TGTGCCAGCAGTTTAGCGGGGGGCCAAACCGGGGAGCTGTTTTTT. The encoded protein is CASSLAGGQTGELFF. The chain joins TRBV12-3 or TRBV12-4 to TRBJ2-2, with D perhaps matching TRBD1 or TRBD2 (6 bases each). This CDR3 region has 15 residues. Trimming took off 0 bases at V and 5 bases at J, with 10 bases between the two ends.

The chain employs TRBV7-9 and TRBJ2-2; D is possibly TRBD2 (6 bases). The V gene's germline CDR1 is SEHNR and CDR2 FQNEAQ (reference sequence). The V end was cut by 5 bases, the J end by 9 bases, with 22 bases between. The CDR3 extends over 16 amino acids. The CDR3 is CASSQSGGLATRELFF. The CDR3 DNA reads TGTGCCAGCAGCCAGTCCGGGGGATTGGCCACAAGGGAGCTGTTTTTT.

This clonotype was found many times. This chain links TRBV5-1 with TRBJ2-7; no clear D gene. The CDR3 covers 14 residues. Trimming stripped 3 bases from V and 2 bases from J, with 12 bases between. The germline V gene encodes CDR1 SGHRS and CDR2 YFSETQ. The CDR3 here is CASSYDLPPYEQYF. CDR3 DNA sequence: TGCGCCAGCAGCTATGACCTGCCTCCCTACGAGCAGTACTTC.

The CDR3 nucleotides are TGTGCCAGCAGTTTGGCGAGTAGCGGGTACTCCTACGAGCAGTACTTC. Its translation is CASSLASSGYSYEQYF. The V gene is TRBV27, the J gene TRBJ2-7, with 7 bases fitting TRBD2. The junction had 8 bases not matched to a gene; V was cut back by 3 bases and J by 0 bases. The CDR3 runs to 16 residues. CDR1 and CDR2 (germline): MNHEY, SMNVEV (reference sequence).

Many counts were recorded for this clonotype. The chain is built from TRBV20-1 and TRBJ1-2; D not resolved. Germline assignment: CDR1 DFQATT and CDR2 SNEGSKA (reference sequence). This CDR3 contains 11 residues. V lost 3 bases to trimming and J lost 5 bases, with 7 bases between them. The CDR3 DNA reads TGCAGTGCTAGCGTGTCTTATGGCTACACCTTC. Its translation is CSASVSYGYTF.

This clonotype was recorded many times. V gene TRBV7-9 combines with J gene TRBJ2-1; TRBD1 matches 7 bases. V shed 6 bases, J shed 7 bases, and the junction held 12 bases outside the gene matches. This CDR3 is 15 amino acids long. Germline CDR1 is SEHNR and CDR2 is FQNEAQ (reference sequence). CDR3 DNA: TGTGCCAGCAGTGAGGGGACAGAGGGTCCAAATGAGCAGTTCTTC. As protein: CASSEGTEGPNEQFF.

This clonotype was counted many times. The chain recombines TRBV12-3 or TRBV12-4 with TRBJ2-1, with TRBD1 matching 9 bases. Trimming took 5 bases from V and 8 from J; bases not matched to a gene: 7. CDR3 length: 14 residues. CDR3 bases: TGTGCCAGCAGTCCGGGACAGGGTTCCCATGAGCAGTTCTTC. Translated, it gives CASSPGQGSHEQFF.

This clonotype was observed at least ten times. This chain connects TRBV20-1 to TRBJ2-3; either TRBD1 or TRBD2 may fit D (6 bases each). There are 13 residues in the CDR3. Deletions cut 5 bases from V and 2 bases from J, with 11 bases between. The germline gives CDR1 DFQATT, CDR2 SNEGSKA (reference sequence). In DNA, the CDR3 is TGCAGTGCTCTTTGGGGGGCCACAGATACGCAGTATTTT. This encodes CSALWGATDTQYF.

The CDR3, as DNA: TGTGCCAGTAGTAGCGGACAGGGCTATTCACCCCTCCACTTT. Residues: CASSSGQGYSPLHF. The chain employs TRBV19 and TRBJ1-6; 8 nucleotides agree with TRBD1. The CDR3 length is 14 residues. CDR1 and CDR2 (germline): LNHDA, SQIVND (reference sequence). The V gene end was trimmed by 4 bases and the J gene end by 8 bases; junction bases not matched to a gene: 4.

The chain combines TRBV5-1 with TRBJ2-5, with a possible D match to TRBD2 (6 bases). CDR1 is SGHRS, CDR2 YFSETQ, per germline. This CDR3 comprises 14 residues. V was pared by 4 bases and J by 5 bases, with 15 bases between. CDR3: CASSMPGRWETQYF. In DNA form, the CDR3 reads TGCGCCAGCAGCATGCCCGGGAGATGGGAGACCCAGTACTTC.

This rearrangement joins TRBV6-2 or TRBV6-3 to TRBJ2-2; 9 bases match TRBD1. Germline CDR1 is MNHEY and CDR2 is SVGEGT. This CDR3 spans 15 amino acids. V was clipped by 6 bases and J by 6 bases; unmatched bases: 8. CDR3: CASSWGQGTAGELFF. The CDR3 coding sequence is TGTGCCAGCAGCTGGGGACAGGGCACCGCCGGGGAGCTGTTTTTT.

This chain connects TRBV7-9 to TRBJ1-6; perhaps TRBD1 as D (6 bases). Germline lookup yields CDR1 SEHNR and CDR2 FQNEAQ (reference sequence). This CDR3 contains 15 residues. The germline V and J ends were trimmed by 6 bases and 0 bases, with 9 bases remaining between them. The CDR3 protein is CASRGQSSYNSPLHF. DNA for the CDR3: TGTGCCAGCAGAGGACAGAGCTCCTATAATTCACCCCTCCACTTT.

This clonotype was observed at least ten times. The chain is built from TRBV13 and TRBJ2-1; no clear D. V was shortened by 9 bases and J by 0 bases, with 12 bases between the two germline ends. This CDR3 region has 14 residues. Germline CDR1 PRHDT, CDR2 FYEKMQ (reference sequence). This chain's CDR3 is CASTAPSSYNEQFF. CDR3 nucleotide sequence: TGTGCCAGTACGGCCCCGAGCTCCTACAATGAGCAGTTCTTC.

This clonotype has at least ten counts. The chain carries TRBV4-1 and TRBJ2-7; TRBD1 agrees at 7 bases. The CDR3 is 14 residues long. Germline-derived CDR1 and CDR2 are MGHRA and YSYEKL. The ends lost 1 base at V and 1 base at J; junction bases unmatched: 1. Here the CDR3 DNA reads TGCGCCAGCAGCCAAGGGGACAGATCCTACGAGCAGTACTTC. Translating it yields CASSQGDRSYEQYF.

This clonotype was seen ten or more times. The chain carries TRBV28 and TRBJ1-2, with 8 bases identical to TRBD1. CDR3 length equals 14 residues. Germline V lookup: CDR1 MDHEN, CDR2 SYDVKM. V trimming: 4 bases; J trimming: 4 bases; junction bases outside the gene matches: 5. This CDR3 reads CASSSMDRVYGYTF. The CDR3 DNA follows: TGTGCCAGCAGTTCAATGGACAGGGTCTATGGCTACACCTTC.

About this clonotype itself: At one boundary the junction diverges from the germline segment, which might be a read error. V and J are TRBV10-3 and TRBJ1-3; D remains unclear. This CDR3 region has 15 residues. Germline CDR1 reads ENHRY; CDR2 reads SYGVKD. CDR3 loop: CVISERTVSGNTIYF. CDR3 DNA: TGTGTCATCAGTGAGAGGACGGTCTCTGGAAACACCATATATTTT.

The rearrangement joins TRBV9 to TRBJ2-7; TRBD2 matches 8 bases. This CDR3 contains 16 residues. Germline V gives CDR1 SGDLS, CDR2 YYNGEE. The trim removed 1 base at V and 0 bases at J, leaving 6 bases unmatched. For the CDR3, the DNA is TGTGCCAGCAGCGTACAGGTAGCGGGGAGCTCCTACGAGCAGTACTTC. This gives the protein CASSVQVAGSSYEQYF.